Below, 30 T cell receptor beta chains from the same sample are listed, as sequenced in a study of molecular identifiers for immune sequencing clone quantification. TCRdb fed the PCR reads into MiXCR, producing one record per CDR3 protein. The sample has some 100,000 distinct CDR3 sequences; about 20% are singletons. The sample taken for sequencing was naive CD8+ T cells from blood, with Jurkat cell RNA spiked in. The subset: FACS-sorted CD8+CD4-CCR7+CD45RA+ naive T cells. Receptors were obtained from a human donor in good health. Some libraries in this study had Jurkat cell RNA spiked in.

This clonotype was observed at least ten times. The rearrangement joins TRBV4-2 to TRBJ1-4, with D unresolved. V lost 0 bases and J lost 0, with 11 bases in between. Per germline, CDR1 LGHNA and CDR2 YNFKEQ. This CDR3 is 17 amino acids long. This CDR3 reads CASSQEGTSATNEKLFF. The CDR3 DNA reads as TGTGCCAGCAGCCAAGAGGGTACGAGTGCAACTAATGAAAAACTGTTTTTT.

This clonotype was counted at least ten times. The chain is built from TRBV4-3 and TRBJ1-3; 8 nucleotides match TRBD1. This CDR3 contains 16 residues. Trimming at V came to 1 base and at J to 2 bases, leaving 4 bases not matched to a gene. Germline CDR1 is LGHNA and CDR2 is YSLEER. The CDR3 sequence is CASSQVSRGPGNTIYF. CDR3 nucleotide sequence: TGCGCCAGCAGCCAAGTGAGCAGGGGGCCTGGAAACACCATATATTTT.

Notes on this clonotype: A read error may be the cause here, since a much bigger clone is one base away. The V gene is TRBV5-3, the J gene TRBJ2-1; possibly TRBD1 for D (6 bases). TRBV5-3 is an open reading frame whose function is uncertain. The CDR3 is made up of 13 amino acids. DNA for the CDR3: TGTGCCAGCAGCTGGACAGCATACAATGAGCAGTTCTTC. It encodes CASSWTAYNEQFF.

The chain combines TRBV5-3 with TRBJ1-2, with unresolved D. TRBV5-3 is an open reading frame, and its role is uncertain. Trimming cost V 8 bases and J 7 bases, with 15 bases left between them. The CDR3 consists of 12 residues. CDR3 DNA sequence: TGTGCCAGCAGCCGGGAGGCAGTTGGCTACACCTTC. Translated, it gives CASSREAVGYTF.

V usage is TRBV4-3 and J usage is TRBJ2-7; tentatively, D is TRBD2 (6 bases). V lost 0 bases to trimming and J lost 0 bases, with 12 bases between them. The CDR3 runs to 16 residues. Germline lookup yields CDR1 LGHNA and CDR2 YSLEER. The CDR3 region has the DNA TGCGCCAGCAGCCAAGATCGGCGGGGAATCTCCTACGAGCAGTACTTC. Encoded protein: CASSQDRRGISYEQYF.

In this sample, this clonotype turned up many times. The rearrangement uses TRBV3-1 and TRBJ2-6; no reliable D call. CDR1 and CDR2 (germline): LGHDT, YNNKEL (reference sequence). The CDR3 runs 17 residues. V was clipped by 1 base and J by 3 bases, with 13 bases between them. The CDR3 nucleotides are TGTGCCAGCAGCCAAGCCCCCCCCTGGGGTGGGGCCAACGTCCTGACTTTC. Translated: CASSQAPPWGGANVLTF.

The table lists this clonotype with many counts. The chain joins TRBV20-1 to TRBJ2-5; 9 bases are a match to TRBD1. The germline CDR1 and CDR2 sequences are DFQATT and SNEGSKA (reference sequence). This CDR3 is 12 amino acids long. After removal of 6 bases from V and 3 bases from J, the junction contained 2 bases not matched to a gene. CDR3 in DNA: TGCAGTGCAGGGACAGGGAAAGAGACCCAGTACTTC. It yields the protein CSAGTGKETQYF.

This clonotype was recorded at least ten times. V gene TRBV27 combines with J gene TRBJ2-3; D not resolved. Deletions cut 8 bases from V and 6 bases from J, with 15 bases between. The CDR3 is 13 residues long. Germline V gives CDR1 MNHEY, CDR2 SMNVEV (reference sequence). The CDR3 nucleotides are TGTGCCAGCCACAGTTCCCTCGCGGATACGCAGTATTTT. Its protein is CASHSSLADTQYF.

This clonotype was seen many times. The chain employs TRBV19 and TRBJ2-1; D unclear. There are 13 residues in the CDR3. The ends were cut back, 3 bases at V and 7 bases at J, with 10 bases in the middle. Germline loops: CDR1 LNHDA, CDR2 SQIVND (reference sequence). CDR3 coding DNA: TGTGCCAGTAGTATGGTAGGGCGGAATGAGCAGTTCTTC. As protein: CASSMVGRNEQFF.

This clonotype came up many times. The rearrangement links TRBV5-4 to TRBJ1-1; D unresolved. Germline assignment: CDR1 SGHNT and CDR2 YYREEE (reference sequence). The length of the CDR3 is 13 residues. Deletions cut 3 bases from V and 4 bases from J, with 10 bases between. CDR3 sequence: CASSWSGLTEAFF. The CDR3 DNA is TGTGCCAGCAGCTGGAGTGGGCTCACTGAAGCTTTCTTT.

This clonotype appeared many times. The J gene is TRBJ2-1, the V gene TRBV13, with 9 positions matching TRBD2. This CDR3 has 17 amino acids. V gave up 3 bases and J gave up 4 bases; unmatched junction bases: 10. Per germline, CDR1 PRHDT and CDR2 FYEKMQ (reference sequence). The CDR3 spells CASSLAGIAGVYNEQFF. The CDR3 DNA sequence: TGTGCCAGCAGCTTGGCCGGGATAGCGGGAGTTTACAATGAGCAGTTCTTC.

As regards this clonotype: One junction end disagrees with the germline gene, perhaps due to a read error. This chain joins TRBV7-9 and TRBJ2-3, with D tentatively TRBD1 (5 bases). CDR1 and CDR2 from the germline V gene are SEHNR and FQNEAQ (reference sequence). CDR3 length equals 13 residues. CDR3 region: CASSRPTVDTQCF. CDR3 in DNA: TGTGCCAGCAGCCGACCGACAGTGGATACGCAGTGTTTT. Supplemented by reference TRBV7-9 and TRBJ2-3, the full variable domain reads DTGVSQNPRHKITKRGQNVTFRCDPISEHNRLYWYRQTLGQGPEFLTYFQNEAQLEKSRLLSDRFSAERPKGSFSTLEIQRTEQGDSAMYLCASSRPTVDTQCFGPGTRLTVL.

This chain uses TRBV4-3 with TRBJ2-7; no firm D call. Germline CDR1 is LGHNA and CDR2 is YSLEER. The V end was cut by 1 base, the J end by 2 bases, with 12 bases between. The CDR3 consists of 15 residues. The CDR3 DNA is TGCGCCAGCAGCCAAGGTTCTAACTGGCCCTACGAGCAGTACTTC. Its protein product is CASSQGSNWPYEQYF.

Regarding this clonotype: A single base separates this from a much larger clone, so it may be a read error. The gene calls are TRBV27 and TRBJ1-5; perhaps TRBD1 as D (5 bases). The CDR3 sequence is 14 residues long. The V gene's germline CDR1 is MNHEY and CDR2 SMNVEV (reference sequence). V shed 5 bases and J shed 7 bases, with 15 bases lying between them. In DNA form, the CDR3 reads TGTGCCAGCAGTCTTAATGGGGACGGGCAGCCCCAGCATTTT. It is translated as CASSLNGDGQPQHF.

At least ten counts were recorded for this clonotype. The gene calls are TRBV29-1 and TRBJ2-7; 10 bases are shared with TRBD2. CDR1 SQVTM and CDR2 ANQGSEA come from the germline V gene. This CDR3 is built from 13 residues. With V trimmed by 4 bases and J by 5 bases, 5 bases remained unmatched. Here the CDR3 DNA reads TGCAGCGTTGCTAGCGGGAGCGAGGACGAGCAGTACTTC. It encodes CSVASGSEDEQYF.

This clonotype has ten or more counts. The chain joins TRBV6-5 to TRBJ2-3, with 9 bases matching TRBD2. This CDR3 is 15 amino acids long. The germline V gene encodes CDR1 MNHEY and CDR2 SVGAGI. V was clipped by 3 bases and J by 5 bases; unmatched bases: 6. In DNA form, the CDR3 reads TGTGCCAGCAGTTATCTAGGGACTAGCTTAGATACGCAGTATTTT. Translation gives CASSYLGTSLDTQYF.

This clonotype has at least ten counts. The chain uses TRBV30 and TRBJ2-1, with 10 bases identical to TRBD1. The CDR3 totals 13 residues. Germline lookup yields CDR1 GTSNPN and CDR2 SVGIG (reference sequence). After removal of 4 bases from V and 10 bases from J, the junction contained 7 bases not matched to a gene. The CDR3 nucleotides are TGTGCCTGGAACCGACAGGGGGCGAGGGAGCAGTTCTTC. This encodes CAWNRQGAREQFF.

This clonotype was seen many times. The chain joins TRBV6-2 or TRBV6-3 to TRBJ1-1; 7 bases line up with TRBD1. In germline, CDR1 is MNHEY, CDR2 SVGEGT. This CDR3 contains 13 residues. The V segment lost 5 bases and the J segment 4 bases; nucleotides outside the gene matches: 4. CDR3 sequence: CASSTGQVTEAFF. As DNA, the CDR3 is TGTGCCAGCAGTACTGGACAGGTCACTGAAGCTTTCTTT.

The V call is TRBV19, the J call TRBJ1-4; D is possibly TRBD1 (5 bases). The germline V and J ends were trimmed by 7 bases and 6 bases, with 21 bases remaining between them. This CDR3 is 16 amino acids long. Germline lookup yields CDR1 LNHDA and CDR2 SQIVND (reference sequence). The CDR3 reads CASTTRSVQEDEKLFF. The DNA for the CDR3 is TGTGCCAGTACTACGCGGAGCGTACAGGAGGATGAAAAACTGTTTTTT. Full variable domain (missing parts from reference TRBV19 and TRBJ1-4): DGGITQSPKYLFRKEGQNVTLSCEQNLNHDAMYWYRQDPGQGLRLIYYSQIVNDFQKGDIAEGYSVSREKKESFPLTVTSAQKNPTAFYLCASTTRSVQEDEKLFFGSGTQLSVL.

Concerning this clonotype itself: A single base separates this from a much larger clone, so it may be a read error. V usage is TRBV6-6 and J usage is TRBJ2-1; possibly TRBD2 for D (6 bases). Trimming shortened V by 2 bases and J by 10 bases, and 18 bases separated the two germline ends. Looked up from germline, CDR1 is MNHNY and CDR2 is SVGAGI (reference sequence). CDR3 size: 15 residues. The CDR3 DNA follows: TGTGCCAGCAGTTACGCGGCTAGCGTTAAGGGAGAGCAGTTCTTC. Its protein product is CASSYAASVKGEQFF.

This clonotype was detected ten times or more. This rearrangement joins TRBV3-1 to TRBJ2-3; no clear D. In germline, CDR1 is LGHDT, CDR2 YNNKEL (reference sequence). The CDR3 extends over 14 amino acids. V lost 1 base and J lost 2, with 7 bases in between. CDR3 sequence reads: CASSQGRYTDTQYF. In DNA, the CDR3 is TGTGCCAGCAGCCAAGGGCGTTACACAGATACGCAGTATTTT.

This clonotype was observed at least ten times. This chain links TRBV30 with TRBJ2-2; D perhaps matches TRBD2 (5 bases). This CDR3 comprises 13 residues. Trimming pared 1 base from V and 7 bases from J, leaving 10 bases between. Germline V gene data show CDR1 as GTSNPN and CDR2 as SVGIG (reference sequence). CDR3 sequence (DNA): TGTGCCTGGAGTGACCTAGCTTACGGGGAGCTGTTTTTT. It encodes CAWSDLAYGELFF.

The rearrangement joins TRBV7-9 to TRBJ2-1, with D perhaps given as TRBD1 or TRBD2 (6 bases each). CDR1 and CDR2 from the germline V gene are SEHNR and FQNEAQ (reference sequence). V was trimmed by 5 bases and J by 7 bases, leaving 9 bases between them. This CDR3 region has 12 residues. CDR3 sequence (DNA): TGTGCCAGCAGCCGAGGGGGGAATGAGCAGTTCTTC. Amino acid sequence: CASSRGGNEQFF.

This clonotype has a handful of counts. This rearrangement joins TRBV12-3 or TRBV12-4 to TRBJ1-1, with a tentative D call TRBD1 (5 bases). V was clipped by 3 bases and J by 2 bases, with 13 bases between them. The CDR3 consists of 15 residues. CDR3 nucleotides: TGTGCCAGCAGTTTCGCCCGGGACTATAACACTGAAGCTTTCTTT. Protein sequence: CASSFARDYNTEAFF.

Many counts were recorded for this clonotype. One end of the junction varies from germline; a read error may be responsible. The V call is TRBV28, the J call TRBJ2-2, with TRBD2 matching 7 bases. The length of the CDR3 is 16 residues. CDR1 and CDR2 (germline): MDHEN, SYDVKM. As DNA, the CDR3 is TGTGCCAGCAATTTAAGGCGGGAGTGGGTCACCGGGGAGCTGTTTTTT. It specifies CASNLRREWVTGELFF.

The table lists this clonotype with many counts. V is TRBV2 and J is TRBJ2-7; D tentatively reads TRBD1 or TRBD2 (5 bases each). Trimming removed 10 bases from V and 9 bases from J, with 16 bases in between. The CDR3 contains 11 residues. Germline values: CDR1 SNHLY, CDR2 FYNNEI. In DNA form, the CDR3 reads TGTGCCATCCGGGACCTCCATGGGCAGTACTTC. Translating it yields CAIRDLHGQYF.

This clonotype has ten or more counts. The V call is TRBV12-3 or TRBV12-4, the J call TRBJ2-6; perhaps TRBD1 as D (6 bases). V was clipped by 6 bases and J by 3 bases, with 18 bases between them. The CDR3 covers 17 residues. The DNA of the CDR3 is TGTGCCAGCAGCCCCCGGGACACGGTAGTTGGGGCCAACGTCCTGACTTTC. It specifies CASSPRDTVVGANVLTF.

This clonotype was observed at least ten times. The genes are TRBV27 and TRBJ1-5; maybe TRBD1 (5 bases). V dropped 5 bases and J dropped 0 bases, with 17 bases sitting between them. Germline V gene sequence: CDR1 MNHEY, CDR2 SMNVEV (reference sequence). The CDR3 spans 17 residues. Here the CDR3 reads CASSMGQLFGSNQPQHF. CDR3 DNA sequence: TGTGCCAGCAGTATGGGGCAGCTTTTTGGTAGCAATCAGCCCCAGCATTTT.

This clonotype was detected ten times or more. The chain combines TRBV7-9 with TRBJ1-1; weak D call: TRBD1 (6 bases). This CDR3 region has 15 residues. Trimming stripped 4 bases from V and 5 bases from J, with 17 bases between. The V gene's germline CDR1 is SEHNR and CDR2 FQNEAQ (reference sequence). CDR3 region: CASSSQDSWGTEAFF. For the CDR3, the DNA is TGTGCCAGCAGCTCCCAGGACAGCTGGGGGACTGAAGCTTTCTTT.

In its sample, this clonotype was seen many times. The chain uses TRBV29-1 and TRBJ2-2; D not certain. V shed 7 bases and J shed 2 bases, with 11 bases lying between them. The CDR3 runs to 13 residues. Germline V CDR1 and CDR2: SQVTM, ANQGSEA. In nucleotides, the CDR3 is TGCAGCGCCATTGACGGAAACACCGGGGAGCTGTTTTTT. Amino acid sequence: CSAIDGNTGELFF.